This TCR beta chain was observed in a study of T cell changes during pregnancy in multiple sclerosis. Only in-frame clones appear in the TCRdb table, and some are missing; sequencing was by immunoSEQ multiplex PCR. This table holds around 66,000 clones, 91% found once. The CDR3 covers 15 residues. V lost 6 bases to trimming and J lost 8 bases, with 22 bases between them. Germline CDR1 reads MGHRA; CDR2 reads YSYEKL. The TCR originated in a female donor in good health, enrolled as a control in a pregnancy study. Here the sequenced sample was peripheral blood, taken in the third trimester of pregnancy. This sequence joins TRBV4-1 and TRBJ1-2, with D unclear. This chain's CDR3 is CASSPLVTRVSGYTF. Written as DNA, the CDR3 is TGCGCCAGCAGTCCACTCGTCACCCGGGTCTCGGGCTACACCTTC.